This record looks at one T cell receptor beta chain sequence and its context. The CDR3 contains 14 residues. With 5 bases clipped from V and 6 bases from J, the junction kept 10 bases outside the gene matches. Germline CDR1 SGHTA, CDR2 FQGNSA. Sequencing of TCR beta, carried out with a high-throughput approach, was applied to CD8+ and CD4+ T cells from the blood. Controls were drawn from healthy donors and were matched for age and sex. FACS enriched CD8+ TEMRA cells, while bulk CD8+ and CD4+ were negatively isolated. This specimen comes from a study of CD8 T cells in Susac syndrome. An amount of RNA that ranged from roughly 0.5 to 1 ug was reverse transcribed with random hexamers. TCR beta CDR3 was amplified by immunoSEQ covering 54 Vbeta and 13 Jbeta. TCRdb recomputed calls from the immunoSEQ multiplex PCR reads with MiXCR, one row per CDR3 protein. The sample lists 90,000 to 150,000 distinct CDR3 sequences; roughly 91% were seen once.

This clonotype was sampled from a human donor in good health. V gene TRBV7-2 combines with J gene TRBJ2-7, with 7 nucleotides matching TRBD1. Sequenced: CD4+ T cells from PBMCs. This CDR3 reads CASSHDTGVGEQYF. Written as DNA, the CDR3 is TGTGCCAGCAGCCATGATACAGGGGTCGGCGAGCAGTACTTC.